These 27 T cell receptor beta chains originate from one sample sequenced in a study of shared clonotypes between healthy human individuals. The table came from immunoSEQ multiplex PCR; TCRdb's copy has only in-frame clones and leaves some out. The data hold 1,100,000 or so clones, with around three quarters observed a single time. The specimen sequenced was memory CD4+ T cells from PBMCs. As for subset: CD45RA-negative fraction. The receptors shown here come from a man between 18 and 35 years old in good health. Some clones in this sample may be carry-over from other donors' samples.

The chain has TRBV28 and TRBJ2-7, with TRBD2 identical over 16 bases. The ends lost 4 bases at V and 7 bases at J; junction bases unmatched: 10. Germline V lookup: CDR1 MDHEN, CDR2 SYDVKM. The CDR3 is 17 residues long. DNA of the CDR3: TGTGCCAGCAGTTCCCCGGGGACTAGCGGGAGGGCGGGGGAGCAGTACTTC. This encodes CASSSPGTSGRAGEQYF.

The V and J genes are TRBV27 and TRBJ2-1; 11 bases are shared with TRBD2. Germline loops: CDR1 MNHEY, CDR2 SMNVEV (reference sequence). With 5 bases clipped from V and 0 bases from J, the junction kept 6 bases outside the gene matches. CDR3 size: 17 residues. CDR3 sequence: CASSPPSGRSSYNEQFF. The CDR3 DNA sequence: TGTGCCAGCAGTCCACCTAGCGGGAGGAGCTCCTACAATGAGCAGTTCTTC.

CDR3 loop: CASSLDRARYEQYF. The DNA for the CDR3 is TGCGCCAGCAGCTTGGACAGGGCCCGATACGAGCAGTACTTC. This chain links TRBV5-1 with TRBJ2-5; D possibly corresponds to TRBD1 (6 bases). The end of the DNA is better explained by TRBJ2-7, so the J call may be wrong. CDR1 is SGHRS, CDR2 YFSETQ, per germline. This CDR3 spans 14 amino acids.

This clone was picked up one time. Here the CDR3 DNA reads TGTGCCAGCTCACCTTCCGGGACAGGGTTTGCCGGGGAGCTGTTTTTT. Protein: CASSPSGTGFAGELFF. This chain links TRBV18 with TRBJ2-2; 9 bases match TRBD1. V trimming: 3 bases; J trimming: 6 bases; junction bases outside the gene matches: 8. This CDR3 comprises 16 residues. From germline, CDR1 is KGHSH and CDR2 LQKENI.

The chain recombines TRBV9 with TRBJ2-2, with D tentatively TRBD1 (8 bases). The CDR3 runs 15 residues. Trimming shortened V by 7 bases and J by 5 bases, and 18 bases separated the two germline ends. Germline V lookup: CDR1 SGDLS, CDR2 YYNGEE. CDR3 sequence reads: CASGRSGDRTGELFF. Here the CDR3 DNA reads TGTGCCAGCGGGCGAAGCGGGGACAGGACCGGGGAGCTGTTTTTT.

V usage is TRBV7-6 and J usage is TRBJ1-1; the D is unclear. The CDR3 sequence is 14 residues long. The V end lost 1 base, the J end lost 4 bases, and 10 bases lay between the germline ends. Germline V gene sequence: CDR1 SGHVS, CDR2 FNYEAQ. CDR3 DNA: TGTGCCAGCAGCTTAGTTTTATTTGGCACTGAAGCTTTCTTT. It translates to CASSLVLFGTEAFF.

V and J are TRBV28 and TRBJ2-6, with D hard to call. This CDR3 has 14 amino acids. From germline, CDR1 is MDHEN and CDR2 SYDVKM. Trimming took 7 bases from V and 1 from J, leaving 8 bases between them. The CDR3 loop is CASNQISGANVLTF. CDR3 nucleotides: TGTGCCAGCAATCAGATTTCTGGGGCCAACGTCCTGACTTTC.

The chain uses TRBV10-1 and TRBJ1-1, with 8 positions matching TRBD1. The junction had 10 bases not matched to a gene; V was cut back by 6 bases and J by 1 base. CDR1 WNHNN and CDR2 SYGVQD come from the germline V gene (reference sequence). The CDR3 has 16 amino acids. The DNA for the CDR3 is TGCGCCAGCAGCACTGACAGGGGCCGGACGAACACTGAAGCTTTCTTT. This codes for CASSTDRGRTNTEAFF.

This clone appeared a few times. This rearrangement joins TRBV2 to TRBJ1-1; D remains ambiguous. This CDR3 has 12 residues. CDR1 is SNHLY, CDR2 FYNNEI, per germline. Trimming left V 6 bases short and J 4 bases short, with 9 bases between. CDR3 nucleotide sequence: TGTGCCAGCAGGTCGGGGAGCACTGAAGCTTTCTTT. Protein sequence: CASRSGSTEAFF.

The chain joins TRBV5-1 to TRBJ2-2, with 7 bases lining up with TRBD2. V lost 4 bases, J lost 3 bases, and 9 bases stayed unmatched. CDR1 is SGHRS, CDR2 YFSETQ, per germline. This CDR3 has 16 residues. The chain's CDR3 is CASSPPHSGYTGELFF. CDR3 sequence (DNA): TGCGCCAGCAGCCCTCCTCATAGCGGGTACACCGGGGAGCTGTTTTTT. The whole variable domain, remainder taken from reference TRBV5-1 and TRBJ2-2, is KAGVTQTPRYLIKTRGQQVTLSCSPISGHRSVSWYQQTPGQGLQFLFEYFSETQRNKGNFPGRFSGRQFSNSRSEMNVSTLELGDSALYLCASSPPHSGYTGELFFGEGSRLTVL.

A note on this clone: The same CDR3 is also encoded by other DNA sequences in this sample. The chain links TRBV7-9 to TRBJ1-1, with D perhaps TRBD1 (5 bases). The CDR3 is 16 residues long. Germline assignment: CDR1 SEHNR and CDR2 FQNEAQ (reference sequence). Trimming cost V 0 bases and J 1 base, with 12 bases left between them. CDR3 region: CASSLARDSSNTEAFF. The DNA of the CDR3 is TGTGCCAGCAGCTTAGCTAGGGACTCCTCGAACACTGAAGCTTTCTTT. The full variable domain, in which reference TRBV7-9 and TRBJ1-1 provide the parts outside the CDR3, is DTGVSQNPRHKITKRGQNVTFRCDPISEHNRLYWYRQTLGQGPEFLTYFQNEAQLEKSRLLSDRFSAERPKGSFSTLEIQRTEQGDSAMYLCASSLARDSSNTEAFFGQGTRLTVV.

The chain has TRBV28 and TRBJ2-1, with TRBD2 as a possible D gene (6 bases). The CDR3 contains 14 residues. Trimming left V 6 bases short and J 12 bases short, with 21 bases between. CDR1 and CDR2 (germline): MDHEN, SYDVKM. The CDR3 spells CASSPGGAYLWQFF. The CDR3 region has the DNA TGTGCCAGCAGCCCCGGCGGGGCCTATTTGTGGCAGTTCTTC.

The V call is TRBV7-3, the J call TRBJ2-3; 9 nucleotides align to TRBD2. After removal of 5 bases from V and 2 bases from J, the junction contained 5 bases not matched to a gene. Germline CDR1 and CDR2: SGHTA and FQGTGA. The CDR3 runs 15 residues. The CDR3 DNA reads TGTGCCAGCAGCCTAAGACTAGCGGACACAGATACGCAGTATTTT. This translates into CASSLRLADTDTQYF.

The chain joins TRBV18 to TRBJ2-5; D may be TRBD2 (5 bases). The CDR3 spans 14 residues. CDR1 and CDR2 (germline): KGHSH, LQKENI. Trimming left V 3 bases short and J 1 base short, with 9 bases between. The DNA for the CDR3 is TGTGCCAGCTCACCGACTACAACCCAAGAGACCCAGTACTTC. It yields the protein CASSPTTTQETQYF.

The V and J genes are TRBV7-3 and TRBJ1-2; 9 bases agree with TRBD1. CDR3 length: 14 amino acids. J was trimmed by 6 bases and V by 2 bases; bases with no gene match: 4. The germline CDR1 and CDR2 sequences are SGHTA and FQGTGA. The CDR3 DNA reads TGTGCCAGCAGCTTACTGGACAGGGGACATGGCTACACCTTC. Its protein product is CASSLLDRGHGYTF.

The genes are TRBV5-1 and TRBJ2-3; no clear D gene. CDR3 length: 14 amino acids. Germline values: CDR1 SGHRS, CDR2 YFSETQ. V lost 2 bases and J lost 4, with 11 bases in between. The CDR3 DNA sequence: TGCGCCAGCAGCTTTTCACCCACACCAGATACGCAGTATTTT. Protein sequence: CASSFSPTPDTQYF.

In its sample, this clone was seen a few times. The rearrangement uses TRBV28 and TRBJ2-5; D assignment may be TRBD1 or TRBD2 (5 bases each). Germline V gene data show CDR1 as MDHEN and CDR2 as SYDVKM. CDR3 length: 13 residues. V lost 5 bases to trimming and J lost 7 bases, with 14 bases between them. The CDR3 reads CASSRSGQGTQYF. CDR3 coding DNA: TGTGCCAGCAGTCGGAGCGGTCAGGGGACCCAGTACTTC.

This clone was seen once. This chain uses TRBV9 with TRBJ2-2; D is possibly TRBD1 (6 bases). Trimming removed 0 bases at V and 5 bases at J, with 11 bases between. The length of the CDR3 is 15 residues. Germline CDR1 and CDR2: SGDLS and YYNGEE. The CDR3 nucleotides are TGTGCCAGCAGCGTAGCTTTTAGGGGGACCGGGGAGCTGTTTTTT. Translated: CASSVAFRGTGELFF. Based on the CDR3 plus reference TRBV9 and TRBJ2-2, the full variable domain is DSGVTQTPKHLITATGQRVTLRCSPRSGDLSVYWYQQSLDQGLQFLIQYYNGEERAKGNILERFSAQQFPDLHSELNLSSLELGDSALYFCASSVAFRGTGELFFGEGSRLTVL.

The rearrangement links TRBV10-3 to TRBJ2-3; D unclear. CDR3 length: 15 amino acids. The V end lost 0 bases, the J end lost 1 base, and 8 bases lay between the germline ends. Germline CDR1 reads ENHRY; CDR2 reads SYGVKD. CDR3 sequence: CAISESKVGTDTQYF. The CDR3 region has the DNA TGTGCCATCAGTGAGTCGAAAGTGGGCACAGATACGCAGTATTTT.

This clone was recorded a few times. The V call is TRBV6-1, the J call TRBJ1-1, with D unclear. Per germline, CDR1 MNHNS and CDR2 SASEGT. The CDR3 runs to 13 residues. Trimming left V 5 bases short and J 1 base short, with 8 bases between. In DNA, the CDR3 is TGTGCCAGCAGTAGAGAGAGGAACACTGAAGCTTTCTTT. Translated: CASSRERNTEAFF.

The sample holds one count of this clone. The rearrangement links TRBV7-8 to TRBJ2-3, with 7 bases that match TRBD1. The CDR3 runs to 15 residues. Trimming cost V 1 base and J 6 bases; bases outside gene matches: 7. The germline CDR1 and CDR2 sequences are SGHVS and FQNEAQ. The CDR3 sequence: CASSLGQGGMDTQYF. CDR3 sequence (DNA): TGTGCCAGCAGCTTAGGGCAAGGGGGCATGGATACGCAGTATTTT. Filled out from reference TRBV7-8 and TRBJ2-3, the complete variable domain reads GAGVSQSPRYKVAKRGQDVALRCDPISGHVSLFWYQQALGQGPEFLTYFQNEAQLDKSGLPSDRFFAERPEGSVSTLKIQRTQQEDSAVYLCASSLGQGGMDTQYFGPGTRLTVL.

For the CDR3, the DNA is TGTGCCACCGTAAAGGGGGATCGGGAAGATACGCAGTATTTT. Translated: CATVKGDREDTQYF. The gene calls are TRBV15 and TRBJ2-3; D may be TRBD1 (6 bases). From germline, CDR1 is LNHNV and CDR2 YYDKDF (reference sequence). This CDR3 spans 14 amino acids. Trimming stripped 8 bases from V and 5 bases from J, with 17 bases between.

This sequence joins TRBV6-1 and TRBJ2-1; 9 bases map to TRBD2. Trimming removed 3 bases from V and 7 bases from J; junction bases left unmatched: 13. The V gene's germline CDR1 is MNHNS and CDR2 SASEGT. The CDR3 totals 17 residues. The CDR3 sequence: CASSDRGRLAVPNEQFF. The CDR3 coding sequence is TGTGCCAGCAGTGACCGGGGGAGACTAGCGGTCCCTAATGAGCAGTTCTTC.

V and J are TRBV7-3 and TRBJ2-7; 10 bases match TRBD2. This CDR3 contains 15 residues. With 5 bases clipped from V and 3 bases from J, the junction kept 7 bases outside the gene matches. Per the germline V gene, CDR1 is SGHTA and CDR2 is FQGTGA. CDR3 sequence (DNA): TGTGCCAGCAGCCCAGGGACTAGCGCGTTCTACGAGCAGTACTTC. This encodes CASSPGTSAFYEQYF.

The V call is TRBV5-6, the J call TRBJ1-2, with TRBD1 as a possible D gene (5 bases). CDR1 SGHDT and CDR2 YYEEEE come from the germline V gene. The CDR3 spans 13 residues. The V gene lost 4 bases and the J gene lost 6 bases, with 13 bases spanning the gap. CDR3 sequence: CASSPGGVHGYTF. For the CDR3, the DNA is TGTGCCAGCAGCCCAGGAGGGGTGCATGGCTACACCTTC.

This sequence joins TRBV5-1 and TRBJ2-3, with D possibly TRBD2 on 7 matching bases. V shed 7 bases and J shed 0 bases, with 18 bases lying between them. The length of the CDR3 is 16 residues. Germline CDR1 is SGHRS and CDR2 is YFSETQ. The CDR3 DNA follows: TGCGCCAGCTTCAAGGGGGGGAGTTCTAGCACAGATACGCAGTATTTT. It encodes CASFKGGSSSTDTQYF.

The chain employs TRBV19 and TRBJ2-7, with TRBD1 matching 8 bases. Germline-derived CDR1 and CDR2 are LNHDA and SQIVND (reference sequence). The CDR3 consists of 15 residues. Trimming at V came to 5 bases and at J to 3 bases, leaving 9 bases not matched to a gene. CDR3 DNA: TGTGCCAGTAGTCTCTACGGACAGGGTAGCTACGAGCAGTACTTC. Its translation: CASSLYGQGSYEQYF.